These 17 T cell receptor beta chains share one sample of origin, sequenced in a study of T cells expressing NK-cell markers (dated by TCRdb to the early 2020s). Library preparation used 5' RACE. Sequencing took place on an Illumina HiSeq 2000. Based on TCRdb reprocessing of the reads, there is one entry per CDR3 protein sequence, and DNA is missing. The table for this sample shows 300,000 to 450,000 distinct CDR3 sequences. The ten top clones hold under 6.5% of the sample. The sequenced sample consisted of blood T cells: a sorted CD56 or NKG2C T cell subset, CD4+ or CD8+ T cells, or bulk PBMC T cells (not recorded which). The source is a man aged 18-75 years in good health.

The rearrangement joins TRBV3-1 to TRBJ2-1; TCRdb reports TRBD2, a call that lacks DNA to check it against. Germline V gives CDR1 LGHDT, CDR2 YNNKEL (reference sequence). The CDR3 contains 18 residues. CDR3 residues: CASSPGLAGGLEDNEQFF.

The V call is TRBV5-8, the J call TRBJ2-5; TCRdb's D gene call, TRBD1, goes unchecked for lack of DNA. Germline V gene sequence: CDR1 SGHTS, CDR2 YDEGEE. The CDR3 has 11 residues. The CDR3 region is CASSPRGPQYF.

CDR3 protein: CASILPGQGPYNEQFF. The chain joins TRBV5-8 to TRBJ2-1; TCRdb's D call, TRBD1, is unchecked because there is no DNA. Germline V gene lookup returns CDR1 SGHTS and CDR2 YDEGEE. There are 16 residues in the CDR3. Using reference TRBV5-8 and TRBJ2-1 for the parts outside the CDR3, the full variable domain is EAGVTQSPTHLIKTRGQQATLRCSPISGHTSVYWYQQALGLGLQFLLWYDEGEERNRGNFPPRFSGRQFPNYSSELNVNALELEDSALYLCASILPGQGPYNEQFFGPGTRLTVL.

The rearrangement links TRBV5-4 to TRBJ2-3; TCRdb's D gene call, TRBD2, goes unchecked for lack of DNA. Germline V gene data show CDR1 as SGHNT and CDR2 as YYREEE (reference sequence). CDR3 size: 14 residues. The CDR3 sequence is CASRSGVETDTQYF.

The rearrangement links TRBV7-9 to TRBJ1-4; the TRBD1 assignment by TCRdb is unverifiable without DNA. Germline loops: CDR1 SEHNR, CDR2 FQNEAQ (reference sequence). The CDR3 loop spans 17 amino acids. CDR3 in amino acids: CASSSLGGLATNEKLFF.

This rearrangement joins TRBV11-2 to TRBJ2-3; the TRBD1 assignment by TCRdb is unverifiable without DNA. Germline V gives CDR1 SGHAT, CDR2 FQNNGV. This CDR3 region has 15 residues. CDR3 sequence: CASSLAPRYTDTQYF.

J is TRBJ2-5 and V is TRBV4-2; TCRdb reports TRBD1, a call that lacks DNA to check it against. CDR3 length: 14 residues. The germline gives CDR1 LGHNA, CDR2 YNFKEQ. CDR3: CASSQVTREETQYF.

This chain links TRBV2 with TRBJ2-7; TCRdb selects TRBD1, and the lack of DNA leaves this call unchecked. This CDR3 is 15 amino acids long. Germline V gives CDR1 SNHLY, CDR2 FYNNEI. The CDR3 protein is CASSVFGGRAYEQYF.

This CDR3 is CSRDRGNYGYTF. The chain carries TRBV20-1 and TRBJ1-2; with no DNA, the TCRdb D assignment of TRBD1 cannot be verified. The CDR3 spans 12 residues. The germline CDR1 and CDR2 sequences are DFQATT and SNEGSKA (reference sequence).

This chain links TRBV4-1 with TRBJ2-6; no DNA is available, so the TRBD1 call from TCRdb remains unchecked. CDR3 length equals 18 residues. Germline CDR1 is MGHRA and CDR2 is YSYEKL. CDR3 sequence: CASSLTGTGTSGANVLTF.

V and J are TRBV7-6 and TRBJ2-7; the D gene TCRdb calls, TRBD2, cannot be checked with no DNA. This CDR3 comprises 15 residues. Germline-derived CDR1 and CDR2 are SGHVS and FNYEAQ. CDR3 residues: CASSLDGEEAGEQYF.

The J gene is TRBJ2-1, the V gene TRBV2; there is no DNA to check the TCRdb D call of TRBD1. The CDR3 consists of 14 residues. CDR1 is SNHLY and CDR2 is FYNNEI in the germline V gene. CDR3 region: CASSHGTGTNEQFF.

The chain has TRBV7-2 and TRBJ2-3; TCRdb's assignment of TRBD2 cannot be checked, as there is no DNA. The CDR3 covers 16 residues. Germline V gene lookup returns CDR1 SGHTA and CDR2 FQGNSA. CDR3 in amino acids: CASRRLGRGGTDTQYF. The variable domain in full, completed from reference TRBV7-2 and TRBJ2-3, reads GAGVSQSPSNKVTEKGKDVELRCDPISGHTALYWYRQSLGQGLEFLIYFQGNSAPDKSGLPSDRFSAERTGGSVSTLTIQRTQQEDSAVYLCASRRLGRGGTDTQYFGPGTRLTVL.

J is TRBJ2-6 and V is TRBV5-6; no DNA is available, so the TRBD1 call from TCRdb remains unchecked. CDR3 length equals 16 residues. CDR1 SGHDT and CDR2 YYEEEE come from the germline V gene. CDR3 loop: CASSLRGGSGANVLTF.

V gene TRBV4-1 combines with J gene TRBJ2-1; absent DNA, TCRdb's TRBD2 call cannot be checked. CDR1 is MGHRA, CDR2 YSYEKL, per germline. CDR3 length: 15 amino acids. Here the CDR3 reads CASSQASGGANEQFF.

The V gene is TRBV20-1, the J gene TRBJ1-2; with no DNA, the TCRdb D assignment of TRBD1 cannot be verified. The germline V gene encodes CDR1 DFQATT and CDR2 SNEGSKA (reference sequence). The CDR3 is 13 amino acids. The CDR3 here is CSAQSTVNYGYTF.

The rearrangement links TRBV2 to TRBJ2-7. This CDR3 is built from 15 residues. Looked up from germline, CDR1 is SNHLY and CDR2 is FYNNEI. The CDR3: CASSERDRGPYEQYF.